Following are 6 T cell receptor beta chains from one sample sequenced in a study of cytomegalovirus exposure and HLA in healthy donors. PCR was performed using 60 Vbeta and 13 Jbeta primers. Sequencing used immunoSEQ multiplex PCR; TCRdb keeps in-frame clones, though not all of them. The top ten hold roughly 9% of the sample, which has about 160,000 clones, 70% to 80% seen once. Input material: PBMCs. The source is a man aged 18 to 29 in good health and CMV-seropositive.

The genes are TRBV27 and TRBJ1-3, with D possibly TRBD1 on 5 matching bases. This CDR3 comprises 15 residues. From germline, CDR1 is MNHEY and CDR2 SMNVEV (reference sequence). Trimming shortened V by 4 bases and J by 4 bases, and 14 bases separated the two germline ends. CDR3 bases: TGTGCCAGCAGTTCAGCAGGGCCACCAGGAAACACCATATATTTT. It specifies CASSSAGPPGNTIYF.

J is TRBJ2-7 and V is TRBV13, with a possible D match to TRBD1 (5 bases). CDR3 length: 13 amino acids. The V gene's germline CDR1 is PRHDT and CDR2 FYEKMQ (reference sequence). V gave up 1 base and J gave up 1 base, with 5 bases separating them. The CDR3 DNA sequence: TGTGCCAGCAGCTTAGAGGGGTCCTACGAGCAGTACTTC. This translates into CASSLEGSYEQYF.

V is TRBV4-1 and J is TRBJ1-2; TRBD1 agrees at 7 bases. The CDR3 is 15 amino acids. J was trimmed by 8 bases and V by 0 bases; bases with no gene match: 9. Germline V gene sequence: CDR1 MGHRA, CDR2 YSYEKL. Written as DNA, the CDR3 is TGCGCCAGCAGCCAAGAAGGTCACAGGGGCTCCGGCTACACCTTC. Protein product: CASSQEGHRGSGYTF.

This clone was seen once. The rearrangement uses TRBV5-6 and TRBJ2-1; TRBD1 is a possible D gene (6 bases). Per the germline V gene, CDR1 is SGHDT and CDR2 is YYEEEE. With 5 bases removed from V and 4 bases from J, the gap between germline ends came to 13 bases. CDR3 length: 14 residues. The CDR3 nucleotides read TGTGCCAGCAGTCCTACCCAGGGGTACAATGAGCAGTTCTTC. This codes for CASSPTQGYNEQFF.

The chain couples TRBV29-1 to TRBJ1-1, with D possibly being TRBD1 (5 bases). The CDR3 runs to 12 residues. Germline loops: CDR1 SQVTM, CDR2 ANQGSEA. With 2 bases removed from V and 2 bases from J, the gap between germline ends came to 6 bases. The CDR3 coding sequence is TGCAGCGTTGAAAGGGGTAACACTGAAGCTTTCTTT. Its translation: CSVERGNTEAFF. Full variable domain (missing parts from reference TRBV29-1 and TRBJ1-1): SAVISQKPSRDICQRGTSLTIQCQVDSQVTMMFWYRQQPGQSLTLIATANQGSEATYESGFVIDKFPISRPNLTFSTLTVSNMSPEDSSIYLCSVERGNTEAFFGQGTRLTVV.

This clone has just one count. The J gene is TRBJ2-3, the V gene TRBV12-5; 14 bases line up with TRBD2. Germline lookup yields CDR1 LGHNT and CDR2 FRNRAP. The J segment lost 4 bases and the V segment lost 1 base, leaving 4 bases of the junction unmatched. The length of the CDR3 is 17 residues. CDR3 residues: CASGLGLAGGPADTQYF. The CDR3 nucleotides read TGTGCTAGTGGTTTGGGACTAGCGGGAGGGCCGGCAGATACGCAGTATTTT. Full variable domain (missing parts from reference TRBV12-5 and TRBJ2-3): DARVTQTPRHKVTEMGQEVTMRCQPILGHNTVFWYRQTMMQGLELLAYFRNRAPLDDSGMPKDRFSAEMPDATLATLKIQPSEPRDSAVYFCASGLGLAGGPADTQYFGPGTRLTVL.